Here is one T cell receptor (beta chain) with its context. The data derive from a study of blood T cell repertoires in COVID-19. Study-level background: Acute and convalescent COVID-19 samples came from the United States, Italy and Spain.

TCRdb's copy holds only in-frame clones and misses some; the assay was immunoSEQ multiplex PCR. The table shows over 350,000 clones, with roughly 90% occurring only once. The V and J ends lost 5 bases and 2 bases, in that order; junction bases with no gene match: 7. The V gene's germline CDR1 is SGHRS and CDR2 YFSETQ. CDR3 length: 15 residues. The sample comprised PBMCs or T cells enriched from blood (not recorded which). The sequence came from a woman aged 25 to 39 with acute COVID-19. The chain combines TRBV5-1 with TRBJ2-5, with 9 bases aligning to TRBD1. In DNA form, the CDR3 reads TGCGCCAGCAGGATGGGACAGGGAGGACAAGAGACCCAGTACTTC. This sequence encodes CASRMGQGGQETQYF.